The T cell receptor beta chain under discussion was sequenced for a study of immune cell composition in non-small cell lung cancer. Overall study context: Lung adenocarcinoma or squamous carcinoma made up most tumours.

The CDR3 runs 13 residues. The germline gives CDR1 LGHNT, CDR2 FRNRAP. Deletions cut 4 bases from V and 3 bases from J, with 7 bases between. In its sample, this clone ranks as large. Its antigen is currently unknown. The study, taken as a whole, reports: Tumour TCR-beta clonality showed no significant link to smoking pack-years. Shared sequences between tumour-reactive and dominant in vivo clones were not proven. Lung adenocarcinomas had lower top 10 clone scores and clonality than squamous tumours.

TCRdb's table, derived via immunoSEQ multiplex PCR, lists solely in-frame clones and lacks some. The data show over 3,500 clones, with 65% to 80% seen just once and approximately 7.8% held by the top ten. The sequence was collected from a human donor with non-small cell lung cancer. The chain recombines TRBV12-5 with TRBJ1-5; tentatively, D is TRBD1 (5 bases). The sample taken for sequencing was lung tumor tissue. Here the CDR3 DNA reads TGTGCTAGTGGTTCGGACATCAATCAGCCCCAGCATTTT. This sequence encodes CASGSDINQPQHF.